This TCR beta chain was captured by sequencing in a study of shared clonotypes between healthy human individuals. General study points: Inspection by rarefaction showed sorted-subset sequencing to be incomplete despite large depth. Naive CD4 clonotype sharing across a few donors was approximately 5.2%.

Trimming cost V 4 bases and J 4 bases, with 6 bases left between them. The CDR3 is made up of 12 amino acids. Germline loops: CDR1 SGHAT, CDR2 FQNNGV. Each PCR replicate from the sorted subsets contained approximately 0.2 ug DNA, which is 25,000 to 30,000 T cell genomes. Some clones are missing from TCRdb's copy, which holds only in-frame ones; the method was immunoSEQ multiplex PCR. The sample has nearly 1,000,000 clones, around 80% seen once; the top ten hold about 1.5%. Points on this clone: Its specificity is unknown.

Material: memory CD4+ T cells sorted from blood. Specified subset: CD45RA-negative fraction. The rearrangement links TRBV11-2 to TRBJ2-3; no definite D call. The sequence came from a man between 18 and 35 years old in good health. This CDR3 reads CASSSSSDTQYF. The CDR3 DNA reads TGTGCCAGCAGCTCGAGCTCAGATACGCAGTATTTT.